The clone carrying this T cell receptor beta chain was seen at least ten times. Antigen unknown. The sample originates from a study of identical twins. Study results and caveats: Beta clonotypes that were abundant in cord blood contained fewer insertions, a pattern absent from memory repertoires. There was an excess of low generation probability in the out-of-frame alpha sequences that twins shared. Part of the zero-insertion signal could reflect confounding by invariant MAIT and iNKT cells.

Each CDR3 protein gets one entry after TCRdb re-called the 5' RACE reads with MiXCR. Found here are approximately 230,000 distinct CDR3 sequences, 11% to 15% of them singletons; the top ten hold 8.5% to 10%. Germline V CDR1 and CDR2: SGHAT, FQDESV (reference sequence). V was shortened by 1 base and J by 1 base, with 17 bases between the two germline ends. This CDR3 contains 18 residues. This receptor was taken from a woman between 18 and 29 years old in good health. Sequencing input: memory (CD45RO+) T cells sorted from blood. The chain is built from TRBV11-1 and TRBJ2-4; no definite D call. CDR3 sequence reads: CASSLVLPGRVAKNIQYF. The CDR3 DNA sequence: TGTGCCAGCAGCTTAGTGCTTCCAGGACGGGTCGCCAAAAACATTCAGTACTTC.